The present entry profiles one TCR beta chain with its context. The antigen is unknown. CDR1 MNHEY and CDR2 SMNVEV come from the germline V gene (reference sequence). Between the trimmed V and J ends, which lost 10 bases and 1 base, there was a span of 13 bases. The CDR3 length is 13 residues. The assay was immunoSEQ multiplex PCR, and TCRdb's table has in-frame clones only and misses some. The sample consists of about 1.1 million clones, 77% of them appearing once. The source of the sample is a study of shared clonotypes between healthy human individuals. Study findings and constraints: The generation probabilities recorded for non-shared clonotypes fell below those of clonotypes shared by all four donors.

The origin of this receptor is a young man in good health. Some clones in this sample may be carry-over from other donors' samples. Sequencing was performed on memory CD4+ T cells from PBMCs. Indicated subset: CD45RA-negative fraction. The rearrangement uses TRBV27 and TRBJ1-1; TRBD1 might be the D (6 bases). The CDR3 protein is CATSWGQNTEAFF. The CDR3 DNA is TGTGCCACGTCCTGGGGGCAGAACACTGAAGCTTTCTTT.